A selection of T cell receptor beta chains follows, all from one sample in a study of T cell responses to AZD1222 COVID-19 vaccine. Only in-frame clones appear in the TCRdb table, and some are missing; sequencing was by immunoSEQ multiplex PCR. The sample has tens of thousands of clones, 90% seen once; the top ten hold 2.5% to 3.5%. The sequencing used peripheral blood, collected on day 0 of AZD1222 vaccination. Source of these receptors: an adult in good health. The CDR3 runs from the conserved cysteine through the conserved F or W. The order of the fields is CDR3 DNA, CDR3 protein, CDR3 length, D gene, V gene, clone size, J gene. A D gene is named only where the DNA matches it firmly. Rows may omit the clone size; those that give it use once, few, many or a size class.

CDR3nt: TGTGCCAGCAGCCAGGGACTAGCGGGCTACAATGAGCAGTTCTTC
CDR3aa: CASSQGLAGYNEQFF
len: 15
d_gene: TRBD2
v_gene: TRBV11-3
abundance: NA
j_gene: TRBJ2-1

CDR3nt: TGTGCCAGCAGCCTAACAGGGGCCACTGAAGCTTTCTTT
CDR3aa: CASSLTGATEAFF
len: 13
d_gene: TRBD1
v_gene: TRBV12-3/TRBV12-4
abundance: once
j_gene: TRBJ1-1

CDR3nt: TGCGCCAGCAGCCCGGGGTCCACAGGAGTGGGCGAGCAGTACTTC
CDR3aa: CASSPGSTGVGEQYF
len: 15
d_gene: NA
v_gene: TRBV5-1
abundance: NA
j_gene: TRBJ2-7

CDR3nt: TGCGCCAGCAGCGTATCCCTTGACGAGCAGTACTTC
CDR3aa: CASSVSLDEQYF
len: 12
d_gene: NA
v_gene: TRBV5-1
abundance: NA
j_gene: TRBJ2-7

CDR3nt: TGTGCCAGCCGGGACACAGGATCCTACGAGCAGTACTTC
CDR3aa: CASRDTGSYEQYF
len: 13
d_gene: NA
v_gene: TRBV19
abundance: once
j_gene: TRBJ2-7

CDR3nt: TGTGCCAGCAGCGGAACCAGGGACCGACTGAACACTGAAGCTTTCTTT
CDR3aa: CASSGTRDRLNTEAFF
len: 16
d_gene: NA
v_gene: TRBV5-4
abundance: NA
j_gene: TRBJ1-1

CDR3nt: TGCGCCAGCAGCCAGCCGGGACAGGGGCGTACCACTGAAGCTTTCTTT
CDR3aa: CASSQPGQGRTTEAFF
len: 16
d_gene: TRBD1
v_gene: TRBV5-1
abundance: NA
j_gene: TRBJ1-1

CDR3nt: TGTGCCAGCAGCTTCCGCCCCCTGACAGGGGCATCGGGTACTGAAGCTTTCTTT
CDR3aa: CASSFRPLTGASGTEAFF
len: 18
d_gene: TRBD1
v_gene: TRBV11-2
abundance: NA
j_gene: TRBJ1-1

CDR3nt: TGTGCCAGCAGTACGACAGGGGCCATCGGCTATGGCTACACCTTC
CDR3aa: CASSTTGAIGYGYTF
len: 15
d_gene: TRBD1
v_gene: TRBV28
abundance: NA
j_gene: TRBJ1-2

CDR3nt: TGTGCCAGCAGCGTGGGCGCCTCCTACAATGAGCAGTTCTTC
CDR3aa: CASSVGASYNEQFF
len: 14
d_gene: NA
v_gene: TRBV7-6
abundance: NA
j_gene: TRBJ2-1

CDR3nt: TGTGCCAGCAGAGCGGGACAGGGGTCCTACGAGCAGTACTTC
CDR3aa: CASRAGQGSYEQYF
len: 14
d_gene: TRBD1
v_gene: TRBV5-4
abundance: NA
j_gene: TRBJ2-7

CDR3nt: TGTGCCAGCACTCGGTTGTACGAGCAGTACTTC
CDR3aa: CASTRLYEQYF
len: 11
d_gene: NA
v_gene: TRBV28
abundance: NA
j_gene: TRBJ2-7

CDR3nt: TGTGCCAGTAGTGAGGGGACACAACCCCTCTATGGCTACACCTTC
CDR3aa: CASSEGTQPLYGYTF
len: 15
d_gene: NA
v_gene: TRBV19
abundance: NA
j_gene: TRBJ1-2

CDR3nt: TGCGCCAGCAGCCCGGACGTGATAGGGGGCTCTGGAAACACCATATATTTT
CDR3aa: CASSPDVIGGSGNTIYF
len: 17
d_gene: NA
v_gene: TRBV5-1
abundance: NA
j_gene: TRBJ1-3

CDR3nt: TGCGCCAGCAGTTGGGACGGACTGAACACTGAAGCTTTCTTT
CDR3aa: CASSWDGLNTEAFF
len: 14
d_gene: NA
v_gene: TRBV5-1
abundance: NA
j_gene: TRBJ1-1

CDR3nt: TGTGCCAGCAGCTTCCGGGACAGGGGAATTGCTAGCAATCAGCCCCAGCATTTT
CDR3aa: CASSFRDRGIASNQPQHF
len: 18
d_gene: TRBD1
v_gene: TRBV5-4
abundance: NA
j_gene: TRBJ1-5

CDR3nt: TGTGCCAGCATGGTGGGGGATATGGCGGATAATCAGCCCCAGCATTTT
CDR3aa: CASMVGDMADNQPQHF
len: 16
d_gene: NA
v_gene: TRBV27
abundance: NA
j_gene: TRBJ1-5

CDR3nt: TGTGCCAGCAGTTTAGTTGGGGAGCCCCAGCATTTT
CDR3aa: CASSLVGEPQHF
len: 12
d_gene: NA
v_gene: TRBV12-3/TRBV12-4
abundance: NA
j_gene: TRBJ1-5

CDR3nt: TGCGCCAGCAGCCAAGACCAGGTGGGAGACGAGCAGTACTTC
CDR3aa: CASSQDQVGDEQYF
len: 14
d_gene: NA
v_gene: TRBV4-1
abundance: NA
j_gene: TRBJ2-7

CDR3nt: TGCGCCAGCAGCCAAGGGGTGGTCCTCAACAGGCAGGTGAACACTGAAGCTTTCTTT
CDR3aa: CASSQGVVLNRQVNTEAFF
len: 19
d_gene: NA
v_gene: TRBV4-1
abundance: NA
j_gene: TRBJ1-1

CDR3nt: TGTGCCAGTAAGGACGGCCGTAACTATGGCTACACCTTC
CDR3aa: CASKDGRNYGYTF
len: 13
d_gene: NA
v_gene: TRBV19
abundance: NA
j_gene: TRBJ1-2

CDR3nt: TGTGCCAGCAGTTACGACGGCTACAATGAGCAGTTCTTC
CDR3aa: CASSYDGYNEQFF
len: 13
d_gene: NA
v_gene: TRBV6-2/TRBV6-3
abundance: NA
j_gene: TRBJ2-1

CDR3nt: TGTGCCAGCAGCCTAAACTACCGGGACAGGTCCTACGAGCAGTACTTC
CDR3aa: CASSLNYRDRSYEQYF
len: 16
d_gene: TRBD1
v_gene: TRBV3-1/TRBV3-2
abundance: NA
j_gene: TRBJ2-7

CDR3nt: TGTGCCAGGGGCAGGGAGCCTCCGGAGACCCAGTACTTC
CDR3aa: CARGREPPETQYF
len: 13
d_gene: NA
v_gene: TRBV27
abundance: NA
j_gene: TRBJ2-5

CDR3nt: TGTGCCAGTGGACTGGGACAGGGGGCGGAGGAGCCCCAGCATTTT
CDR3aa: CASGLGQGAEEPQHF
len: 15
d_gene: TRBD1
v_gene: TRBV19
abundance: NA
j_gene: TRBJ1-5

CDR3nt: TGTGCCAGTAGTATTCGGGTGAACTATGGCTACACCTTC
CDR3aa: CASSIRVNYGYTF
len: 13
d_gene: NA
v_gene: TRBV19
abundance: NA
j_gene: TRBJ1-2

CDR3nt: TGTGCCAGTAGACAGGAGAACACCGGGGAGCTGTTTTTT
CDR3aa: CASRQENTGELFF
len: 13
d_gene: NA
v_gene: TRBV6-5
abundance: NA
j_gene: TRBJ2-2

CDR3nt: TGTGCCAGCAGGACCGGGACTAGCGGGAGCTACGAGCAGTACTTC
CDR3aa: CASRTGTSGSYEQYF
len: 15
d_gene: TRBD2
v_gene: TRBV7-2
abundance: NA
j_gene: TRBJ2-7

CDR3nt: TGTGCCAGCAGCCCCCTAACCCGGCCAAAAGTGGCTGAAGCTTTCTTT
CDR3aa: CASSPLTRPKVAEAFF
len: 16
d_gene: NA
v_gene: TRBV7-2
abundance: NA
j_gene: TRBJ1-1

CDR3nt: TGTGCCAGCAGTGATTACCTGACACTCGACGATTATGGCTACACCTTC
CDR3aa: CASSDYLTLDDYGYTF
len: 16
d_gene: NA
v_gene: TRBV6-1
abundance: NA
j_gene: TRBJ1-2

CDR3nt: TGCGCCAGCAGCTGGATCCAGGAAACTGAAGCTTTCTTT
CDR3aa: CASSWIQETEAFF
len: 13
d_gene: NA
v_gene: TRBV5-1
abundance: NA
j_gene: TRBJ1-1

CDR3nt: TGTGCCAGCAGTTACCTCCTTCGGACAGGGAACACTGAAGCTTTCTTT
CDR3aa: CASSYLLRTGNTEAFF
len: 16
d_gene: TRBD1
v_gene: TRBV6-6
abundance: NA
j_gene: TRBJ1-1

CDR3nt: TGTGCCAGCGGGGGACCAGGGGCCCCCTACGAGCAGTACTTC
CDR3aa: CASGGPGAPYEQYF
len: 14
d_gene: NA
v_gene: TRBV2
abundance: NA
j_gene: TRBJ2-7

CDR3nt: TGTGCCAGCTCACCAAATTCGGGCGCCACGCCTGGAAACACCATATATTTT
CDR3aa: CASSPNSGATPGNTIYF
len: 17
d_gene: NA
v_gene: TRBV18
abundance: once
j_gene: TRBJ1-3

CDR3nt: TGTGCCAGCAGTTACTCGACTCCCCCGGGTTTCTTT
CDR3aa: CASSYSTPPGFF
len: 12
d_gene: NA
v_gene: TRBV6-2/TRBV6-3
abundance: NA
j_gene: TRBJ1-1

CDR3nt: TGTGCCATCAGTGAGTCTGTAGATAGCAATCAGCCCCAGCATTTT
CDR3aa: CAISESVDSNQPQHF
len: 15
d_gene: NA
v_gene: TRBV10-3
abundance: NA
j_gene: TRBJ1-5

CDR3nt: TGTGCCAGCAGCTTGGGACAAAACACTGAAGCTTTCTTT
CDR3aa: CASSLGQNTEAFF
len: 13
d_gene: NA
v_gene: TRBV7-9
abundance: NA
j_gene: TRBJ1-1

CDR3nt: TGTGCCAGCAGCTCGGGACTAGCGGGATTCGCGGATACGCAGTATTTT
CDR3aa: CASSSGLAGFADTQYF
len: 16
d_gene: TRBD2
v_gene: TRBV7-2
abundance: NA
j_gene: TRBJ2-3

CDR3nt: TGTGCCAGCAGCCAAGATTCAGCTTTGGGGGGCCCGCGAATCAGTGAAGCTTTCTTT
CDR3aa: CASSQDSALGGPRISEAFF
len: 19
d_gene: NA
v_gene: TRBV14
abundance: NA
j_gene: TRBJ1-1

CDR3nt: TGCGCCAGCAGCCAAGGACCGGCCAAGTACGAGCAGTACTTC
CDR3aa: CASSQGPAKYEQYF
len: 14
d_gene: NA
v_gene: TRBV4-1
abundance: NA
j_gene: TRBJ2-7

CDR3nt: TGCGCCAGCCGGAGCCGGGCCGAACAGCCCCAGCATTTT
CDR3aa: CASRSRAEQPQHF
len: 13
d_gene: NA
v_gene: TRBV10-1
abundance: NA
j_gene: TRBJ1-5

CDR3nt: TGTGCCAGCAGCTTAGGTTGGCCGGCCACCTTCGATGGCTACACCTTC
CDR3aa: CASSLGWPATFDGYTF
len: 16
d_gene: NA
v_gene: TRBV7-8
abundance: NA
j_gene: TRBJ1-2

CDR3nt: TGTGCCTGGAGTGGCTTGGAGCGGGAGCAGTCCGGGGAGCTGTTTTTT
CDR3aa: CAWSGLEREQSGELFF
len: 16
d_gene: TRBD2
v_gene: TRBV30
abundance: NA
j_gene: TRBJ2-2

CDR3nt: TGTGCCACCAGCAGCGAATTTGGACAGCGTAACACCGGGGAGCTGTTTTTT
CDR3aa: CATSSEFGQRNTGELFF
len: 17
d_gene: NA
v_gene: TRBV15
abundance: NA
j_gene: TRBJ2-2

CDR3nt: TGTGCCAGCAGTTTGAAGACAGCTGGCTACACCTTC
CDR3aa: CASSLKTAGYTF
len: 12
d_gene: NA
v_gene: TRBV28
abundance: NA
j_gene: TRBJ1-2

CDR3nt: TGTGCCAGCAGCCAAGATTTGGGGGGATGGGGAGAGACCCAGTACTTC
CDR3aa: CASSQDLGGWGETQYF
len: 16
d_gene: NA
v_gene: TRBV3-1/TRBV3-2
abundance: NA
j_gene: TRBJ2-5